A selection of T cell receptor beta chains follows, all from one sample in a study of cytomegalovirus exposure and HLA in healthy donors. The table came from immunoSEQ multiplex PCR; TCRdb's copy has only in-frame clones and leaves some out. The sample holds about 120,000 clones, around 76% seen once. The sequencing input was PBMCs. The receptors originated from a middle-aged man in good health and CMV-seropositive. CDR3s include the opening cysteine and the closing phenylalanine or tryptophan. D genes are given only for firm matches. Part of the rows lack a size; the others show once, few, many or a class for expanded clones.

13 | - | TRBD1 | TRBJ2-7 | TRBV29-1 | CSVEGTGEYEQYF | TGCAGCGTGGAGGGGACAGGGGAATACGAGCAGTACTTC
13 | few | TRBD1 | TRBJ1-1 | TRBV28 | CASSQTGPPQAFF | TGTGCCAGCAGTCAGACAGGGCCCCCTCAAGCTTTCTTT
16 | - | - | TRBJ2-1 | TRBV6-5 | CASSSPGTSIYNEQFF | TGTGCCAGCAGTTCCCCCGGGACTTCTATATACAATGAGCAGTTCTTC
13 | - | TRBD1 | TRBJ2-7 | TRBV28 | CASSPGQSYEQYF | TGTGCCAGCAGCCCGGGACAGAGCTACGAGCAGTACTTC
14 | - | TRBD2 | TRBJ2-7 | TRBV28 | CASSTHSGRDEQYF | TGTGCCAGCAGTACCCATAGCGGGAGAGACGAGCAGTACTTC
14 | - | - | TRBJ2-3 | TRBV9 | CASSVAGETDTQYF | TGTGCCAGCAGCGTAGCCGGGGAAACAGATACGCAGTATTTT
15 | - | TRBD2 | TRBJ2-5 | TRBV6-1 | CASSEAGTSLETQYF | TGTGCCAGCAGTGAAGCGGGGACTAGCCTTGAGACCCAGTACTTC
18 | - | - | TRBJ1-1 | TRBV1 | CTSSQPRSPGQGPTEAFF | TGCACCAGCAGCCAACCCCGTAGCCCGGGACAGGGACCCACTGAAGCTTTCTTT
15 | - | TRBD2 | TRBJ2-3 | TRBV27 | CASSLVGGPGDTQYF | TGTGCCAGCAGTTTAGTGGGAGGGCCCGGAGATACGCAGTATTTT
15 | few | TRBD2 | TRBJ2-2 | TRBV7-2 | CASSSNAGGRGELFF | TGTGCCAGCAGTAGTAATGCGGGGGGGCGAGGGGAGCTGTTTTTT
13 | - | - | TRBJ1-6 | TRBV6-5 | CASSSQINSPLHF | TGTGCCAGCAGCTCTCAGATTAATTCACCCCTCCACTTT
14 | - | - | TRBJ2-7 | TRBV9 | CASSPTAQGYEQYF | TGTGCCAGCAGTCCGACAGCTCAAGGATACGAGCAGTACTTC
13 | - | TRBD2 | TRBJ2-5 | TRBV9 | CASNTGGEETQYF | TGTGCCAGCAACACGGGGGGAGAAGAGACCCAGTACTTC
16 | - | TRBD1 | TRBJ2-2 | TRBV11-2 | CASSQMGQANTGELFF | TGTGCCAGCAGCCAAATGGGACAGGCTAACACCGGGGAGCTGTTTTTT
16 | - | - | TRBJ2-3 | TRBV27 | CASSITPGLRTDTQYF | TGTGCCAGCAGTATCACTCCGGGGTTAAGAACAGATACGCAGTATTTT
15 | - | TRBD2 | TRBJ2-1 | TRBV5-4 | CASSFRVGGSNEQFF | TGTGCCAGCAGCTTCCGCGTCGGGGGGAGTAATGAGCAGTTCTTC
14 | - | - | TRBJ1-1 | TRBV7-2 | CASSLARENTEAFF | TGTGCCAGCAGCTTAGCACGGGAGAACACTGAAGCTTTCTTT
15 | - | - | TRBJ1-2 | TRBV7-8 | CASSLAGRAGYVYTF | TGTGCCAGCAGCTTAGCCGGCAGGGCAGGCTATGTCTACACCTTC
17 | - | TRBD2 | TRBJ2-5 | TRBV19 | CASSKSVAGGGQETQYF | TGTGCCAGTAGTAAGAGCGTAGCGGGAGGGGGCCAAGAGACCCAGTACTTC
13 | - | - | TRBJ1-2 | TRBV28 | CASRTGTNYGYTF | TGTGCCAGCAGGACAGGAACTAACTATGGCTACACCTTC
13 | - | - | TRBJ2-2 | TRBV27 | CASSRGSLLGLFF | TGTGCCAGCAGTCGAGGGAGCTTACTCGGGCTGTTTTTT
15 | few | - | TRBJ2-2 | TRBV29-1 | CSVDGGTQNTGELFF | TGCAGCGTTGACGGGGGGACACAGAACACCGGGGAGCTGTTTTTT
16 | - | TRBD1 | TRBJ2-1 | TRBV18 | CASSTWTGQNYNEQFF | TGTGCCAGCTCAACCTGGACAGGGCAGAACTACAATGAGCAGTTCTTC
16 | - | TRBD1 | TRBJ2-1 | TRBV29-1 | CSVEEDSPNYRGHLFF | TGCAGCGTTGAAGAAGATAGCCCCAACTACAGGGGGCATCTGTTCTTC
15 | - | TRBD2 | TRBJ2-3 | TRBV6-6 | CASSPQSGGTDTQYF | TGTGCCAGCAGTCCTCAGAGCGGGGGGACAGATACGCAGTATTTT
17 | - | - | TRBJ2-3 | TRBV5-4 | CASTPGQHYTPRDTQYF | TGTGCCAGCACCCCTGGTCAGCACTACACCCCTCGGGATACGCAGTATTTT
14 | - | - | TRBJ2-2 | TRBV7-8 | CASSLTPLTGELFF | TGTGCCAGCAGCTTAACACCCCTGACCGGGGAGCTGTTTTTT
15 | - | TRBD1 | TRBJ1-1 | TRBV2 | CASRTDRSMNTEAFF | TGTGCCAGCAGGACGGACAGGAGCATGAACACTGAAGCTTTCTTT
15 | - | - | TRBJ1-6 | TRBV11-3 | CASSPTRQSNSPLHF | TGTGCCAGCAGCCCCACTAGGCAGTCTAATTCACCCCTCCACTTT
17 | - | TRBD1 | TRBJ1-6 | TRBV14 | CASSQGGGAGGYSPLHF | TGTGCCAGCAGCCAAGGCGGAGGGGCAGGGGGGTACTCACCCCTCCACTTT
15 | - | TRBD1 | TRBJ1-2 | TRBV6-5 | CASTRGDRINYGYTF | TGTGCCAGCACCAGGGGGGACAGGATTAACTATGGCTACACCTTC
13 | - | - | TRBJ2-2 | TRBV6-6 | CASSYQGTEELFF | TGTGCCAGCAGTTACCAGGGGACGGAGGAGCTGTTTTTT
17 | - | TRBD2 | TRBJ2-3 | TRBV5-1 | CASSGGLAGPSTDTQYF | TGCGCCAGCAGCGGCGGACTAGCGGGTCCTAGCACAGATACGCAGTATTTT
14 | - | - | TRBJ1-2 | TRBV5-6 | CASTAAARNYGYTF | TGTGCCAGCACCGCTGCGGCCCGGAACTATGGCTACACCTTC
16 | few | - | TRBJ2-7 | TRBV6-5 | CASSYSSTGISYEQYF | TGTGCCAGCAGTTACTCCTCGACAGGTATCTCCTACGAGCAGTACTTC
15 | - | TRBD2 | TRBJ2-1 | TRBV28 | CASSTGLADYNEQFF | TGTGCCAGCAGTACGGGACTAGCGGATTACAATGAGCAGTTCTTC
16 | - | TRBD2 | TRBJ2-5 | TRBV4-1 | CASSQNPGLVRETQYF | TGCGCCAGCAGCCAAAACCCCGGACTAGTAAGGGAGACCCAGTACTTC
14 | few | TRBD1 | TRBJ1-1 | TRBV28 | CASLKGAGNTEAFF | TGTGCCAGCCTAAAGGGGGCGGGGAACACTGAAGCTTTCTTT
17 | - | TRBD2 | TRBJ2-7 | TRBV7-9 | CATEFTSGSHPSYEQYF | TGTGCCACCGAATTTACTAGCGGGAGTCACCCCTCCTACGAGCAGTACTTC
15 | - | - | TRBJ1-4 | TRBV5-1 | CASSLLGQPNEKLFF | TGCGCCAGCAGCTTGTTAGGACAGCCAAATGAAAAACTGTTTTTT
16 | - | TRBD1 | TRBJ1-1 | TRBV7-6 | CASSLGTGLLDTEAFF | TGTGCCAGCAGCTTAGGGACAGGGCTATTGGACACTGAAGCTTTCTTT
17 | - | TRBD2 | TRBJ2-1 | TRBV18 | CASSPRLAGSSYNEQFF | TGTGCCAGCTCACCACGGCTAGCGGGGAGCTCCTACAATGAGCAGTTCTTC
14 | few | TRBD1 | TRBJ1-2 | TRBV5-1 | CASSSGTGAHGYTF | TGCGCCAGCAGCTCGGGGACAGGGGCCCATGGCTACACCTTC
17 | - | TRBD1 | TRBJ1-4 | TRBV11-2 | CASSLGQGARRDEKLFF | TGTGCCAGCAGCTTAGGACAGGGGGCGCGGCGGGACGAAAAACTGTTTTTT
13 | - | - | TRBJ2-5 | TRBV7-9 | CASSLRGSETQYF | TGTGCCAGCAGCCTTCGGGGGAGTGAGACCCAGTACTTC
13 | - | TRBD1 | TRBJ1-5 | TRBV2 | CASRDRGNQPQHF | TGTGCCAGCAGGGACAGGGGGAATCAGCCCCAGCATTTT
15 | - | TRBD1 | TRBJ1-5 | TRBV27 | CASSLSGTENQPQHF | TGTGCCAGCAGTTTGTCCGGGACAGAAAATCAGCCCCAGCATTTT
15 | - | - | TRBJ2-2 | TRBV6-4 | CASSAAGVNTGELFF | TGTGCCAGCAGTGCTGCAGGGGTGAACACCGGGGAGCTGTTTTTT
15 | - | - | TRBJ1-1 | TRBV28 | CASSPAGVMNTEAFF | TGTGCCAGCAGTCCCGCCGGAGTAATGAACACTGAAGCTTTCTTT
14 | - | TRBD1 | TRBJ1-1 | TRBV5-1 | CASSLTGGNVEAFF | TGCGCCAGCAGCTTGACAGGGGGCAATGTTGAAGCTTTCTTT
14 | - | TRBD2 | TRBJ2-3 | TRBV19 | CASSVAGEGDTQYF | TGTGCCAGTAGTGTAGCGGGGGAGGGAGATACGCAGTATTTT